These 13 T cell receptor beta chains were all obtained from the same sample, sequenced in a study of T cell responses to AZD1222 COVID-19 vaccine. Measured with immunoSEQ multiplex PCR; TCRdb has only the in-frame clones, and not every one. The sample records some 120,000 clones, about 92% being singletons. Sequencing used peripheral blood, obtained on day 0 of AZD1222 vaccination. The receptors originated from an adult in good health.

The rearrangement links TRBV19 to TRBJ1-5, with D possibly being TRBD1 (5 bases). Between the trimmed V and J ends, which lost 5 bases and 1 base, there was a span of 9 bases. The CDR3 runs to 14 residues. Germline CDR1 reads LNHDA; CDR2 reads SQIVND (reference sequence). The CDR3 region is CASSPTASNQPQHF. The DNA for the CDR3 is TGTGCCAGTAGTCCGACAGCCAGCAATCAGCCCCAGCATTTT.

The rearrangement uses TRBV27 and TRBJ1-1; 8 bases map to TRBD1. After removal of 2 bases from V and 6 bases from J, the junction contained 8 bases not matched to a gene. The CDR3 is 15 amino acids. CDR1 and CDR2 (germline): MNHEY, SMNVEV (reference sequence). The CDR3 DNA is TGTGCCAGCAGTTTACTCCCGACAGGGGACCCTGAAGCTTTCTTT. Translating it yields CASSLLPTGDPEAFF.

The CDR3 protein is CASSLAPPNWDSPLHF. The CDR3 bases are TGTGCCAGCAGCTTAGCCCCGCCAAATTGGGATTCACCCCTCCACTTT. The gene calls are TRBV7-9 and TRBJ1-6; D gene unclear. The CDR3 consists of 16 residues. Trimming pared 0 bases from V and 8 bases from J, leaving 14 bases between. Germline CDR1 SEHNR, CDR2 FQNEAQ (reference sequence).

The CDR3 region has the DNA TGTGCCAGCAGCCAAGTTAAGGGAGGGACTAATGAAAAACTGTTTTTT. Its translation: CASSQVKGGTNEKLFF. The chain links TRBV3-1 (or the pseudogene TRBV3-2) to TRBJ1-4; D gene unclear. CDR1 and CDR2 (germline): LGHDT, YNNKEL (reference sequence). The CDR3 covers 16 residues. V was shortened by 1 base and J by 2 bases, with 11 bases between the two germline ends.

This rearrangement joins TRBV5-1 to TRBJ2-2; D ambiguous. V was pared by 5 bases and J by 8 bases, with 7 bases between. The CDR3 runs to 11 residues. Germline-derived CDR1 and CDR2 are SGHRS and YFSETQ. This chain's CDR3 is CASRIQGELFF. The DNA of the CDR3 is TGCGCCAGCAGGATACAGGGGGAGCTGTTTTTT.

V gene TRBV27 combines with J gene TRBJ1-3; 8 bases line up with TRBD1. From germline, CDR1 is MNHEY and CDR2 SMNVEV (reference sequence). V shed 5 bases, J shed 7 bases, and the junction held 4 bases outside the gene matches. The CDR3 sequence is 13 residues long. In DNA form, the CDR3 reads TGTGCCAGCAGTCTCCGACAGGGGAACACCATATATTTT. Protein sequence: CASSLRQGNTIYF.

This rearrangement joins TRBV19 to TRBJ2-2; D may be TRBD1 or TRBD2 (5 bases each). Looked up from germline, CDR1 is LNHDA and CDR2 is SQIVND (reference sequence). V was trimmed by 5 bases and J by 6 bases, leaving 16 bases between them. The CDR3 covers 15 residues. Here the CDR3 DNA reads TGTGCCAGTAGTCTTATAGGGACCGAGGCCGGGGAGCTGTTTTTT. Amino acid sequence: CASSLIGTEAGELFF.

This clone was detected only once. V and J are TRBV12-3 or TRBV12-4 and TRBJ1-5; tentatively, D is TRBD1 (5 bases). The CDR3 has 13 residues. With 4 bases removed from V and 2 bases from J, the gap between germline ends came to 6 bases. The CDR3 region is CASSSTGNQPQHF. CDR3 sequence (DNA): TGTGCCAGCAGTTCGACAGGCAATCAGCCCCAGCATTTT.

The V and J genes are TRBV3-1 (or the pseudogene TRBV3-2) and TRBJ2-7; 10 bases line up with TRBD2. Germline V lookup: CDR1 LGHDT, CDR2 YNNKEL (reference sequence). This CDR3 has 15 amino acids. J was trimmed by 4 bases and V by 6 bases; bases with no gene match: 9. For the CDR3, the DNA is TGTGCCAGCAGTCGATCTAGCGGGAGTTCTTACGAGCAGTACTTC. This codes for CASSRSSGSSYEQYF.

The rearrangement links TRBV7-6 to TRBJ2-1, with 12 bases identical to TRBD2. The CDR3 contains 16 residues. Unmatched junction bases numbered 7, after V lost 5 bases and J lost 5 bases. From germline, CDR1 is SGHVS and CDR2 FNYEAQ. The CDR3 DNA reads TGTGCCAGCAGCCTTAGGGGACTAGCGGGTAACAATGAGCAGTTCTTC. Translated, it gives CASSLRGLAGNNEQFF.

This sequence joins TRBV12-5 and TRBJ2-1, with 8 bases aligning to TRBD2. J was trimmed by 3 bases and V by 5 bases; bases with no gene match: 6. Germline-derived CDR1 and CDR2 are LGHNT and FRNRAP. This CDR3 region has 15 residues. The CDR3 loop is CASGLQRENYNEQFF. The CDR3 bases are TGTGCTAGTGGTCTCCAGCGGGAGAACTACAATGAGCAGTTCTTC.

The CDR3 sequence: CASSLVGGGPSTDTQYF. The CDR3, as DNA: TGTGCCAGCAGCTTAGTAGGAGGGGGCCCTAGCACAGATACGCAGTATTTT. The gene calls are TRBV7-9 and TRBJ2-3, with a tentative D call TRBD1 (7 bases). The V gene lost 1 base and the J gene lost 0 bases, with 14 bases spanning the gap. CDR3 length: 17 amino acids. From germline, CDR1 is SEHNR and CDR2 FQNEAQ (reference sequence).

The chain is built from TRBV24-1 and TRBJ2-3; TRBD2 agrees at 7 bases. Trimming removed 4 bases from V and 2 bases from J; junction bases left unmatched: 8. From germline, CDR1 is KGHDR and CDR2 SFDVKD. The CDR3 contains 16 residues. The DNA for the CDR3 is TGTGCCACCAGTGAAGGCCGGGGAGGGGTCACAGATACGCAGTATTTT. Protein: CATSEGRGGVTDTQYF.